This T cell receptor beta chain was sequenced in a study of T cell changes during pregnancy in multiple sclerosis. The V gene's germline CDR1 is SGHRS and CDR2 YFSETQ. There are 14 residues in the CDR3. Losses at the gene ends were 4 bases for V and 6 bases for J; bases not matched to a gene: 5. Sequencing was performed with immunoSEQ multiplex PCR; in TCRdb, only in-frame clones are kept and a portion is missing. The table records about 87,000 clones, 85% to 95% of them present only once. The chain carries TRBV5-1 and TRBJ2-3; TRBD1 matches at 10 bases. This sequence was found in a female donor in good health, enrolled as a control in a pregnancy study. This specimen consisted of peripheral blood, obtained in the third trimester of pregnancy. The CDR3 region has the DNA TGCGCCAGCAGCCCAGGGACAGGGGTTGATACGCAGTATTTT. Its translation: CASSPGTGVDTQYF. Using reference TRBV5-1 and TRBJ2-3 for the parts outside the CDR3, the full variable domain is KAGVTQTPRYLIKTRGQQVTLSCSPISGHRSVSWYQQTPGQGLQFLFEYFSETQRNKGNFPGRFSGRQFSNSRSEMNVSTLELGDSALYLCASSPGTGVDTQYFGPGTRLTVL.